The next 2 T cell receptor beta chains were all read from a single sample in a study of blood T cell repertoires in COVID-19. Libraries were prepared by immunoSEQ multiplex PCR; TCRdb keeps only in-frame clonotypes and omits some of them. Of fewer than 500,000 clones in the sample, around 89% were seen once. The sample comprised PBMCs or T cells enriched from blood (not recorded which). Receptor source: a man in his thirties or forties who had recovered from COVID-19.

The genes are TRBV19 and TRBJ1-2, with 9 bases that match TRBD1. The CDR3 is 15 amino acids. The ends lost 3 bases at V and 2 bases at J; junction bases unmatched: 4. Germline CDR1 is LNHDA and CDR2 is SQIVND (reference sequence). The CDR3 protein is CASSIGTGKNYGYTF. The DNA of the CDR3 is TGTGCCAGTAGTATCGGGACAGGGAAAAACTATGGCTACACCTTC.

This chain connects TRBV15 to TRBJ1-2; 10 nucleotides align to TRBD1. The CDR3 length is 15 residues. Trimming took 0 bases from V and 8 from J; bases not matched to a gene: 6. From germline, CDR1 is LNHNV and CDR2 YYDKDF (reference sequence). The CDR3 region is CATSREGTGAGGYTF. CDR3 bases: TGTGCCACCAGCAGAGAAGGGACAGGGGCGGGCGGCTACACCTTC.